The 6 T cell receptor beta chains listed next were all sequenced from one sample in a study of T cell responses to AZD1222 COVID-19 vaccine. Profiling relied on immunoSEQ multiplex PCR, and the TCRdb table lists in-frame clones only, not all of them. The table shows about 200,000 clones, with about 93% occurring only once. The source material was peripheral blood, sampled 28 days after the second AZD1222 dose. Every receptor here comes from an adult who received the AZD1222 COVID-19 vaccine.

The chain links TRBV2 to TRBJ2-1, with TRBD2 matching over 13 bases. This CDR3 contains 17 residues. V shed 3 bases and J 4 bases; nucleotides not matched to a gene: 6. CDR1 is SNHLY, CDR2 FYNNEI, per germline. The DNA for the CDR3 is TGTGCCAGCAGTGAGACCCCACTAGCGGGGGGGTACAATGAGCAGTTCTTC. It translates to CASSETPLAGGYNEQFF.

The J gene is TRBJ2-7, the V gene TRBV7-2, with 9 bases fitting TRBD2. CDR1 is SGHTA and CDR2 is FQGNSA in the germline V gene. V lost 2 bases and J lost 3; bases outside the gene matches: 5. This CDR3 spans 15 amino acids. CDR3 residues: CASSLRRGGGYEQYF. The DNA for the CDR3 is TGTGCCAGCAGCTTAAGGCGGGGGGGCGGCTACGAGCAGTACTTC.

This chain uses TRBV6-5 with TRBJ2-7; TRBD1 might be the D (6 bases). Germline lookup yields CDR1 MNHEY and CDR2 SVGAGI. V lost 6 bases and J lost 7, with 16 bases in between. This CDR3 region has 13 residues. The CDR3: CASSVGQPGEQYF. CDR3 in DNA: TGTGCCAGCAGCGTCGGACAGCCGGGGGAGCAGTACTTC.

The chain uses TRBV30 and TRBJ1-3; D may be TRBD1 (6 bases). CDR3 size: 14 residues. Trimming took off 2 bases at V and 4 bases at J, with 12 bases between the two ends. Germline lookup yields CDR1 GTSNPN and CDR2 SVGIG (reference sequence). CDR3 amino acids: CAWSRGAGGNTIYF. CDR3 nucleotides: TGTGCCTGGAGTCGGGGGGCAGGAGGAAACACCATATATTTT.

The chain couples TRBV12-5 to TRBJ1-3; no reliable D call. Germline V gene data show CDR1 as LGHNT and CDR2 as FRNRAP. The V end lost 6 bases, the J end lost 0 bases, and 15 bases lay between the germline ends. CDR3 length: 16 amino acids. The CDR3, as DNA: TGTGCTAGTGGGAAATGGGTACTTAGCTCTGGAAACACCATATATTTT. This translates into CASGKWVLSSGNTIYF.

V gene TRBV9 combines with J gene TRBJ1-2, with a tentative D call TRBD1 (5 bases). The CDR3 loop spans 15 amino acids. Trimming pared 6 bases from V and 1 base from J, leaving 16 bases between. From germline, CDR1 is SGDLS and CDR2 YYNGEE. CDR3 region: CASNPMEGFNYGYTF. The CDR3 DNA reads as TGTGCCAGCAACCCAATGGAGGGGTTTAACTATGGCTACACCTTC.